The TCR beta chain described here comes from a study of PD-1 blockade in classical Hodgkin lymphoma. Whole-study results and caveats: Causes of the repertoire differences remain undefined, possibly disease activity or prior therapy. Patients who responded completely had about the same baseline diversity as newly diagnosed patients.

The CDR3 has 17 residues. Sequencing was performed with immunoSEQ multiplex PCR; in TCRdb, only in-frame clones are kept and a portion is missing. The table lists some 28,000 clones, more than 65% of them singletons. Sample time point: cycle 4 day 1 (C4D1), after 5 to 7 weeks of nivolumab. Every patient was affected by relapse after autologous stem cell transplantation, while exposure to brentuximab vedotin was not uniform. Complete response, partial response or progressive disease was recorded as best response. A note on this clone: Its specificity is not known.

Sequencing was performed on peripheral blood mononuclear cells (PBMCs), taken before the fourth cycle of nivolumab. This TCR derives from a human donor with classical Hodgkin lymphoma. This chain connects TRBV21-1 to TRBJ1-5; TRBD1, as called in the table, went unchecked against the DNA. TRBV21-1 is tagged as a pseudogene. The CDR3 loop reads CASYHGQGLYSNQPQHF. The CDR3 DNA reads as TGTGCCAGTTACCACGGACAGGGACTATATAGCAATCAGCCCCAGCATTTT.